This TCR beta chain was sequenced in a study of blood T cell repertoires in COVID-19. Study background: The study drew acute and convalescent COVID-19 samples from the United States, Italy and Spain. PBMCs, B-cell-depleted T cells, or T cells provided the cDNA or gDNA that made up the material.

The germline CDR1 and CDR2 sequences are LGHDT and YNNKEL (reference sequence). This CDR3 has 17 residues. The V and J ends lost 0 bases and 5 bases, in that order; junction bases with no gene match: 7. In the original analysis: Amplifying reference gene primers gave estimates of nucleated cell counts. Some clones are missing from TCRdb's copy, which holds only in-frame ones; the method was immunoSEQ multiplex PCR. V, J and clone size derive from that table, while D and trimming were established from the DNA sequence. Among about 160,000 clones listed, over 80% were seen once. The chain recombines TRBV3-1 (or the pseudogene TRBV3-2) with TRBJ2-1, with 10 bases aligning to TRBD2. The receptor's source is a woman aged 80 or over with active or convalescent COVID-19. The sequencing sample was made of peripheral blood. CDR3 residues: CASSQEDSGGPNNEQFF. The DNA for the CDR3 is TGTGCCAGCAGCCAAGAAGATAGCGGGGGGCCCAACAATGAGCAGTTCTTC.